This T cell receptor (beta chain) stems from a study of CD8 T cells in Susac syndrome. Random hexamers were used to reverse transcribe roughly 0.45 to 1 ug of RNA. Coverage of TCR beta CDR3 amplification by immunoSEQ multiplex PCR extended to 54 Vbeta and 13 Jbeta. TCRdb re-derived calls from the immunoSEQ multiplex PCR reads in MiXCR, one entry per CDR3 protein. Of some 450,000 distinct CDR3 sequences detected, roughly 85% appear once; the ten largest clones hold approximately 0.11%. Notes on the study in general: By the study's own acknowledgment, its TCR sequencing and HLA analysis included relatively few individuals.

In regard to this clonotype: Antigen unknown.

The sequenced sample was CD8+ T cells from PBMCs. This TCR came from a human donor with multiple sclerosis.

For the CDR3, the DNA is TGTGCCAGCAGTGAAGCGCAGGGGGGCCTTGAAAAACTGTTTTTT. The encoded protein is CASSEAQGGLEKLFF. The chain combines TRBV2 with TRBJ1-4, with TRBD1 matching over 7 bases. V lost 0 bases, J lost 7 bases, and 5 bases stayed unmatched. There are 15 residues in the CDR3. Per the germline V gene, CDR1 is SNHLY and CDR2 is FYNNEI. Full variable domain (remainder filled in from reference TRBV2 and TRBJ1-4): EPEVTQTPSHQVTQMGQEVILRCVPISNHLYFYWYRQILGQKVEFLVSFYNNEISEKSEIFDDQFSVERPDGSNFTLKIRSTKLEDSAMYFCASSEAQGGLEKLFFGSGTQLSVL.